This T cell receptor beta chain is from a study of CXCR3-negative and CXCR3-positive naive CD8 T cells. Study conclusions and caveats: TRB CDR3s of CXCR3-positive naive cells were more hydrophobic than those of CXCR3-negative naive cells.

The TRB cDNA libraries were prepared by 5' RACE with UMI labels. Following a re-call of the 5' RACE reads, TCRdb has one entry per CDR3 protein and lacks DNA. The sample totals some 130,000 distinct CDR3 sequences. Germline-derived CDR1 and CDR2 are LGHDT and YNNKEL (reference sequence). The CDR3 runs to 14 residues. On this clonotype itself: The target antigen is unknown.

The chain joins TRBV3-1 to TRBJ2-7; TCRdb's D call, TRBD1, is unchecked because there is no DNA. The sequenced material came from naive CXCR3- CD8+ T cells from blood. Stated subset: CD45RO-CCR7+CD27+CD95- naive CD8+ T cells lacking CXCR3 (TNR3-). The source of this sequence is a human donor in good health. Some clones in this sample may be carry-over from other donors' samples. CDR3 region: CASSRLRTAYEQYF.